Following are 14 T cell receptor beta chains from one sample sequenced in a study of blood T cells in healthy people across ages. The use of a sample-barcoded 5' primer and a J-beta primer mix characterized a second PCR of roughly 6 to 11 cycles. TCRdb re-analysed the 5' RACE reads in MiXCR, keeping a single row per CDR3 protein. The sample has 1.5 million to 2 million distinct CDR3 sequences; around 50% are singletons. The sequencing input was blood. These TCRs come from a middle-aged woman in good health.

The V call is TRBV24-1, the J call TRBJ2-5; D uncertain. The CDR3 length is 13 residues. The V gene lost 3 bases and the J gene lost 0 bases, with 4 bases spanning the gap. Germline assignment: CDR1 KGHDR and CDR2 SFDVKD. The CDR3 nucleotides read TGTGCCACCAGTGATAGGAACCAAGAGACCCAGTACTTC. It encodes CATSDRNQETQYF.

CDR3 loop: CASSYSAGLETQFF. The CDR3 DNA is TGTGCCAGCAGTTACTCCGCGGGATTAGAGACCCAGTTCTTC. The V and J genes are TRBV6-2 or TRBV6-3 and TRBJ2-1, with D possibly matching TRBD2 (6 bases). Germline values: CDR1 MNHEY, CDR2 SVGEGT. The CDR3 has 14 residues. Trimming cost V 0 bases and J 13 bases, with 16 bases left between them.

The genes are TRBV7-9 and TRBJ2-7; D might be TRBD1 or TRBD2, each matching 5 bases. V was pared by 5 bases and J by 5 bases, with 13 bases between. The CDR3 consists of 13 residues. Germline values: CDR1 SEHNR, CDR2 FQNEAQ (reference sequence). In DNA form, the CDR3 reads TGTGCCAGCAGCCCGAGGTGGGACGACGAGCAGTACTTC. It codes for CASSPRWDDEQYF.

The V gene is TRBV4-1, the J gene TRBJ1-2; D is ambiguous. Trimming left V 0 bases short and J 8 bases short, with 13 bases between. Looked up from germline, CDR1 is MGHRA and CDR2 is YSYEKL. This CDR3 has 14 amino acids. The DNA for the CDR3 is TGCGCCAGCAGCCAAGATTCCGTAAGGAGGGGCTACACCTTC. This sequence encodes CASSQDSVRRGYTF.

This chain's CDR3 is CASSSGYKAWELFF. The CDR3 DNA follows: TGTGCCAGCAGCTCGGGATACAAGGCCTGGGAGCTGTTTTTT. J is TRBJ2-2 and V is TRBV9; D might be TRBD2 (5 bases). CDR3 length: 14 amino acids. Germline CDR1 reads SGDLS; CDR2 reads YYNGEE. V lost 4 bases, J lost 9 bases, and 16 bases lay in between.

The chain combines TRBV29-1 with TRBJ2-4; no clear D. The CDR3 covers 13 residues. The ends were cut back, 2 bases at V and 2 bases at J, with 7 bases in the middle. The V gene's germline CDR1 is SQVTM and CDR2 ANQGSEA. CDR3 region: CSVESKSKNIQYF. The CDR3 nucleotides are TGCAGCGTTGAAAGCAAGTCCAAAAACATTCAGTACTTC.

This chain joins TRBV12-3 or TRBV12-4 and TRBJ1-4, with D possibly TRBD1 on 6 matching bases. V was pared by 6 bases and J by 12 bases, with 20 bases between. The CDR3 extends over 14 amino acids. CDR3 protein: CASSDRDIGYQLFF. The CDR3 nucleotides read TGTGCCAGCAGCGACCGGGACATTGGTTACCAACTGTTTTTT.

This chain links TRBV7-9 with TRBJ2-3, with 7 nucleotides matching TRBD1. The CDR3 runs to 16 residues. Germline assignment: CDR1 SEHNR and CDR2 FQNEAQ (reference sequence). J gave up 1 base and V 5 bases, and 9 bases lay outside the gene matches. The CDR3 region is CASSPPSGQGTDTQYF. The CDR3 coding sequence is TGTGCCAGCAGCCCCCCATCCGGACAGGGCACAGATACGCAGTATTTT.

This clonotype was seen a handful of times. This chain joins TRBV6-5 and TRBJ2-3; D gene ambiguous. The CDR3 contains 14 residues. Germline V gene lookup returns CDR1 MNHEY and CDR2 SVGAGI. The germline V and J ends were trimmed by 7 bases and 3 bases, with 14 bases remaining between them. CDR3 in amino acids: CASTPRLRTDTQYF. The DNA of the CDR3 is TGTGCCAGCACACCAAGGCTAAGGACAGATACGCAGTATTTT.

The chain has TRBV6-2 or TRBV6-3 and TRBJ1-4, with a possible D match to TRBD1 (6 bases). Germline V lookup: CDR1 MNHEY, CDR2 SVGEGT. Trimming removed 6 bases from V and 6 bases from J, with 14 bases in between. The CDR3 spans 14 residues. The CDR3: CASRTQGRHEKLFF. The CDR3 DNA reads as TGTGCCAGCAGAACACAGGGACGGCATGAAAAACTGTTTTTT.

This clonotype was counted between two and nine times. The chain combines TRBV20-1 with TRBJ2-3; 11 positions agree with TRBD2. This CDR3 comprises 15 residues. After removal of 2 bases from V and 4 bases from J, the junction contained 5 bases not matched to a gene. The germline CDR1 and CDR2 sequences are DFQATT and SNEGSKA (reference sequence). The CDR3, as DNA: TGCAGTGCTAGACGTACTAGCGGGGGTGCAGATACGCAGTATTTT. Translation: CSARRTSGGADTQYF.

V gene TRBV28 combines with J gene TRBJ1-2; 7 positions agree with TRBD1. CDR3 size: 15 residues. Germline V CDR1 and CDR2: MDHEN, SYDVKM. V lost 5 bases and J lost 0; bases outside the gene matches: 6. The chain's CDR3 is CASSTWDRANYGYTF. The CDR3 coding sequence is TGTGCCAGCAGTACCTGGGACAGAGCTAACTATGGCTACACCTTC.

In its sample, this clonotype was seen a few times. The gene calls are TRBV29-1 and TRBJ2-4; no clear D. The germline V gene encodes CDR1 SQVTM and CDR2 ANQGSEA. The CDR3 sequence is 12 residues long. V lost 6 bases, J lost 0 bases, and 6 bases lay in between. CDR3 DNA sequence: TGCAGCGTCCAGCTAGCCAAAAACATTCAGTACTTC. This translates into CSVQLAKNIQYF.

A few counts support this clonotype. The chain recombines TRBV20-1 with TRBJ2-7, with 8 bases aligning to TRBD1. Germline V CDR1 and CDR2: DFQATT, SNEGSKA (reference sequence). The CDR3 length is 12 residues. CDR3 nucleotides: TGCAGCCCTGGACAGGGCACCTACGAGCAGTACTTC. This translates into CSPGQGTYEQYF.